The sequence of this T cell receptor beta chain was determined in a study of shared clonotypes between healthy human individuals. Study as a whole: Per donor, three plates held CD4 naive cells, three held CD4 memory, two held CD8 naive and one held CD8 memory.

CDR3 length: 14 residues. V lost 5 bases, J lost 1 base, and 1 base stayed unmatched. CDR1 and CDR2 from the germline V gene are SGHAT and FQNNGV. HIV-negative, healthy adults without recent acute infections or vaccinations were the donors. Points on this clone: A much more abundant neighbour one base away suggests this may be a read error.

TCRdb's copy holds only in-frame clones and misses some; the assay was immunoSEQ multiplex PCR. Seen here are under 1,100,000 clones, about 84% observed once, and the top ten hold 0.61%. This chain links TRBV11-2 with TRBJ2-3; 9 bases line up with TRBD2. Sequencing used memory CD4+ T cells from PBMCs. Described subset: CD45RA-negative fraction. The TCR was taken from a man aged 18 to 30 in good health. Some clones in this sample may be carry-over from other donors' samples. The CDR3 coding sequence is TGTGCCAGCAGCCGACTAGCGGGCACAGATACGCAGTATTTT. Translated, it gives CASSRLAGTDTQYF.